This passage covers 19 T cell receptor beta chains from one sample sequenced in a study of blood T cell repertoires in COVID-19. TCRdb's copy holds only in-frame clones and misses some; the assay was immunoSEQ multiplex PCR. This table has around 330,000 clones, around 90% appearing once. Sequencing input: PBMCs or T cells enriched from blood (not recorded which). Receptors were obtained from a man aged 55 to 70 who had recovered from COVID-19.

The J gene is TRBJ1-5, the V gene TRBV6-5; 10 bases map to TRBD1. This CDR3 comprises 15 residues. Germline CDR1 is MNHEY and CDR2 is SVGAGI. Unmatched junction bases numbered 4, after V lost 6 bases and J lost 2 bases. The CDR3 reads CASRGTGDGNQPQHF. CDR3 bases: TGTGCCAGCAGAGGGACAGGGGATGGCAATCAGCCCCAGCATTTT.

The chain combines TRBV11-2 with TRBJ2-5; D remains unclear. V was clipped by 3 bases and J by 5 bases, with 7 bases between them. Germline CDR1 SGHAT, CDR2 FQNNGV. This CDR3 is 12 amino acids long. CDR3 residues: CASSFVRETQYF. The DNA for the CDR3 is TGTGCCAGCAGCTTCGTACGGGAGACCCAGTACTTC.

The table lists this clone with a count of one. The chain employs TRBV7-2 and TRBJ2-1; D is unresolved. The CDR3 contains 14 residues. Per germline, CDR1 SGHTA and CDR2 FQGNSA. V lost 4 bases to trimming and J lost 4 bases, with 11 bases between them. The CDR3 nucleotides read TGTGCCAGCAGCTCCCGGGTCTCATACAATGAGCAGTTCTTC. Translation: CASSSRVSYNEQFF.

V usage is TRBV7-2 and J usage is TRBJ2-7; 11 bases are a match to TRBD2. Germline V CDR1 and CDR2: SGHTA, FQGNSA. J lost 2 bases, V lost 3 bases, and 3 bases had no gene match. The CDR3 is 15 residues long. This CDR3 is CASSFGLAGAYEQYF. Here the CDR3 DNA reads TGTGCCAGCAGCTTCGGACTAGCGGGTGCCTACGAGCAGTACTTC.

This CDR3 is CASSLGTTSDSSNQPQHF. CDR3 coding DNA: TGTGCCAGCAGCTTAGGGACGACCTCGGACAGTAGCAATCAGCCCCAGCATTTT. The V call is TRBV7-9, the J call TRBJ1-5, with D maybe TRBD1 (6 bases). CDR1 is SEHNR, CDR2 FQNEAQ, per germline (reference sequence). The CDR3 is 18 residues long. The V end was cut by 1 base, the J end by 0 bases, with 16 bases between.

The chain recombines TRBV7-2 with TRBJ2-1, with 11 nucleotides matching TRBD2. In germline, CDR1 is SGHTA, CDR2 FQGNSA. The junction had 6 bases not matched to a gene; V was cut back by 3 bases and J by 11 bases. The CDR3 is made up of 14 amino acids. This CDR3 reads CASSLGSGRAKQFF. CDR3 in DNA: TGTGCCAGCAGCTTGGGTAGCGGGAGGGCCAAGCAGTTCTTC.

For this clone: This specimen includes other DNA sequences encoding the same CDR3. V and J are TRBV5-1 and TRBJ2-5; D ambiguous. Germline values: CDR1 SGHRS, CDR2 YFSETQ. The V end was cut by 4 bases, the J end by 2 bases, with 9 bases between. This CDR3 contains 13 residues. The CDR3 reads CASSLTPQETQYF. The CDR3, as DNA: TGCGCCAGCAGCCTAACCCCTCAAGAGACCCAGTACTTC.

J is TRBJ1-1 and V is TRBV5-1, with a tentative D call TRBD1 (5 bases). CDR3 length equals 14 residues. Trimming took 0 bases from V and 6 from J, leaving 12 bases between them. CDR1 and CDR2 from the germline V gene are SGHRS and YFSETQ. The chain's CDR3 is CASSLAVTVPEAFF. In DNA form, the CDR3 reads TGCGCCAGCAGCTTGGCCGTGACAGTACCTGAAGCTTTCTTT.

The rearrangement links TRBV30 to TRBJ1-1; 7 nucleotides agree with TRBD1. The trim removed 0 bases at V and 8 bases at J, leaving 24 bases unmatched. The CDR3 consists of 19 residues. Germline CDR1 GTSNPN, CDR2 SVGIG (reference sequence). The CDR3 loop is CAWSVARVSHPYRGWEAFF. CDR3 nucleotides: TGTGCCTGGAGTGTAGCTCGGGTTAGTCACCCGTACAGGGGATGGGAAGCTTTCTTT.

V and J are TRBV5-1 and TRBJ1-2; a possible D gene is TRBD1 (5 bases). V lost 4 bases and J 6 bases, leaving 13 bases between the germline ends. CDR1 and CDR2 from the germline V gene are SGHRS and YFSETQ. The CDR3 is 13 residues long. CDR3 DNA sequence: TGCGCCAGCAGCCCGTTGGGGGGGGATGGCTACACCTTC. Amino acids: CASSPLGGDGYTF.

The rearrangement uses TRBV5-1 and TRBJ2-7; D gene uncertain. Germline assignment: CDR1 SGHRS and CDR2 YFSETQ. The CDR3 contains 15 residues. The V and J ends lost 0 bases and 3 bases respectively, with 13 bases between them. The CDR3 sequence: CASSLGVGSNYEQYF. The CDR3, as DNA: TGCGCCAGCAGCTTGGGTGTCGGGTCCAACTACGAGCAGTACTTC. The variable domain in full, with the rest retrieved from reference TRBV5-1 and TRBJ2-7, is KAGVTQTPRYLIKTRGQQVTLSCSPISGHRSVSWYQQTPGQGLQFLFEYFSETQRNKGNFPGRFSGRQFSNSRSEMNVSTLELGDSALYLCASSLGVGSNYEQYFGPGTRLTVT.

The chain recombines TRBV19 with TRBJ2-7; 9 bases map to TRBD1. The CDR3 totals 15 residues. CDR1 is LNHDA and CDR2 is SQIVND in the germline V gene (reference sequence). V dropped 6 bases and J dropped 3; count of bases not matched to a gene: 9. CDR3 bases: TGTGCCAGTAGCCCGAGGACAGGGGCGCACTACGAGCAGTACTTC. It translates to CASSPRTGAHYEQYF.

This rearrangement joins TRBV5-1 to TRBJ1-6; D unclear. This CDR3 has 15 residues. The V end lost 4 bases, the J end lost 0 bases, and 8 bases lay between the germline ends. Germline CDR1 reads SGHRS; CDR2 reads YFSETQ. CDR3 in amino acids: CASSSGDSYNSPLHF. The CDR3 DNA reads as TGCGCCAGCAGCAGTGGAGACTCCTATAATTCACCCCTCCACTTT.

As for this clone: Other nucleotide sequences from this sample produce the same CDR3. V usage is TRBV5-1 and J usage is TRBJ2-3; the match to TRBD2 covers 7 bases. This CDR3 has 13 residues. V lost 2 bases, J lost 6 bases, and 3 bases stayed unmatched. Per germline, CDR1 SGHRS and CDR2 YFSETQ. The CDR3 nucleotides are TGCGCCAGCAGCTTTGGGGGGGAGGATACGCAGTATTTT. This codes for CASSFGGEDTQYF. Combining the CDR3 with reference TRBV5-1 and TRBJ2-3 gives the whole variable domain KAGVTQTPRYLIKTRGQQVTLSCSPISGHRSVSWYQQTPGQGLQFLFEYFSETQRNKGNFPGRFSGRQFSNSRSEMNVSTLELGDSALYLCASSFGGEDTQYFGPGTRLTVL.

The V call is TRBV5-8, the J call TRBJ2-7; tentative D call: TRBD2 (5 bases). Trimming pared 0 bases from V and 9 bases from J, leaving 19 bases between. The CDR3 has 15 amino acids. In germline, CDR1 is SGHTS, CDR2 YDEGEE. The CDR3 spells CASSLVPGTSKGQYF. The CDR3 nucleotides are TGTGCCAGCAGCTTGGTTCCGGGAACCAGCAAAGGGCAGTACTTC. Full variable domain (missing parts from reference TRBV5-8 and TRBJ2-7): EAGVTQSPTHLIKTRGQQATLRCSPISGHTSVYWYQQALGLGLQFLLWYDEGEERNRGNFPPRFSGRQFPNYSSELNVNALELEDSALYLCASSLVPGTSKGQYFGPGTRLTVT.

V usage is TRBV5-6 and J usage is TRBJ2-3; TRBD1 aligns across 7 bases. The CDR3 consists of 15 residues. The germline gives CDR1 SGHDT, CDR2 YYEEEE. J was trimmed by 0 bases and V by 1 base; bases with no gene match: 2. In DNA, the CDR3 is TGTGCCAGCAGCTTGCCGGGACAGAGCACAGATACGCAGTATTTT. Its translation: CASSLPGQSTDTQYF.

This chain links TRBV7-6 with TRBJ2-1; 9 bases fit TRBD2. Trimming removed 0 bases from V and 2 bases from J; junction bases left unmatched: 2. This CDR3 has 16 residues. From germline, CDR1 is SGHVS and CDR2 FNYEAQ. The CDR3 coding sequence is TGTGCCAGCAGCTTAGCATCTAGCGGGACCTACAATGAGCAGTTCTTC. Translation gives CASSLASSGTYNEQFF.

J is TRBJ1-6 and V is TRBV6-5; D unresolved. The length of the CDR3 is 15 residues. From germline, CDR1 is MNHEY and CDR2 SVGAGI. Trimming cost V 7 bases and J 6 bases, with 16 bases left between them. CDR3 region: CASTRGSSGNSPLHF. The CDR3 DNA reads TGTGCCAGCACCAGAGGCTCCTCTGGTAATTCACCCCTCCACTTT.

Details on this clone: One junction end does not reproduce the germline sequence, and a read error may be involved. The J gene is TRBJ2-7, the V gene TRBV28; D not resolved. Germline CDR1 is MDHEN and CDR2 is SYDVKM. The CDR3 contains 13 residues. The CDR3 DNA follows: TGTGCCAGCAGTTTAGGCGGCCCCCCGCTGGCTGACTTC. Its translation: CASSLGGPPLADF.